This passage covers 5 T cell receptor beta chains from one sample sequenced in a study of beta chain features in type 1 diabetes (dated by TCRdb to between 2017 and 2018). What the research found in general, with its limitations: Type 1 diabetes patients showed a moderate but significant shortening of TCRB CDR3 length in all four CD4+ subsets.

Receptor amplification or capture employed the immunoSEQ multiplex PCR assay. All of the isolated RNA was reverse transcribed with the High Capacity cDNA Reverse Transcription Kit, so expressed TCRB transcripts were sequenced. Held by TCRdb, this immuneACCESS table contains in-frame sequences only and omits some clones. Under half of the omission traces to an unresolved V gene where checked; the cause of the rest is unknown. Within this sample are hundreds of thousands of clones, with 14% of them counted one time only. The top ten hold less than 0.02% of the sample. These receptors have no identified antigens. The source material was naive CD4+ T cells from blood. The cell subset or site label on this specimen signifies: true naive CD4+ T cells. Every receptor here comes from a man aged 30 to 45 with type 1 diabetes.

This clone was seen a handful of times. The chain employs TRBV20-1 and TRBJ1-2, with D unclear. The length of the CDR3 is 11 residues. Per germline, CDR1 DFQATT and CDR2 SNEGSKA (reference sequence). V shed 0 bases and J shed 7 bases, with 6 bases lying between them. The CDR3 DNA reads TGCAGTGCTAGAGATTACGGTGGCTACACCTTC. Encoded protein: CSARDYGGYTF.

The chain combines TRBV28 with TRBJ2-1, with TRBD2 matching over 7 bases. The V gene end was trimmed by 4 bases and the J gene end by 0 bases; junction bases not matched to a gene: 12. CDR3 length equals 18 residues. CDR1 MDHEN and CDR2 SYDVKM come from the germline V gene. This CDR3 reads CASSSPGGGSSSYNEQFF. For the CDR3, the DNA is TGTGCCAGCAGTTCCCCTGGGGGAGGGTCAAGCTCCTACAATGAGCAGTTCTTC.

The V and J genes are TRBV6-6 and TRBJ1-2; TRBD1 agrees at 11 bases. V shed 5 bases, J shed 3 bases, and the junction held 5 bases outside the gene matches. Germline values: CDR1 MNHNY, CDR2 SVGAGI (reference sequence). This CDR3 has 15 residues. This chain's CDR3 is CASSPRTGGDYGYTF. For the CDR3, the DNA is TGTGCCAGCAGTCCTCGGACAGGGGGCGACTATGGCTACACCTTC.

This clone was picked up a small number of times. The rearrangement joins TRBV5-1 to TRBJ2-1; 14 bases are a match to TRBD2. The V segment lost 4 bases and the J segment 9 bases; nucleotides outside the gene matches: 6. Germline assignment: CDR1 SGHRS and CDR2 YFSETQ. This CDR3 is built from 15 residues. The CDR3 protein is CASSTGTSGSIEQFF. The CDR3 DNA sequence: TGCGCCAGCAGCACCGGGACTAGCGGGAGTATTGAGCAGTTCTTC.

This chain uses TRBV6-5 with TRBJ2-1; perhaps TRBD2 as D (5 bases). The germline CDR1 and CDR2 sequences are MNHEY and SVGAGI. The V and J ends lost 2 bases and 2 bases respectively, with 13 bases between them. The CDR3 has 16 amino acids. This chain's CDR3 is CASSYEARAPYNEQFF. Here the CDR3 DNA reads TGTGCCAGCAGTTACGAGGCGCGGGCACCCTACAATGAGCAGTTCTTC.